These 11 T cell receptor beta chains were all obtained from the same sample, sequenced in a study of Ad26.COV2.S vaccination and SARS-CoV-2 variants. Method: immunoSEQ multiplex PCR; TCRdb's copy keeps in-frame clones and lacks some. The repertoire has about 350,000 clones, approximately 90% of them found once; the top ten carry 6.4%. Treatment: 15 to 20 received Ad26.COV2.S at low or high dose, single or two shots; about 5 received placebo; per-sample allocation not given. Samples came from day 63 after the first vaccine or placebo injection. The material was peripheral blood, obtained in a trial of Ad26.COV2.S vaccine versus placebo. The receptor set was obtained from a person aged 18-65 years who received the Ad26.COV2.S COVID-19 vaccine or a placebo.

This clone was observed once. The rearrangement joins TRBV6-5 to TRBJ2-1; D might be TRBD1 or TRBD2, each matching 5 bases. Looked up from germline, CDR1 is MNHEY and CDR2 is SVGAGI. Trimming took 5 bases from V and 9 from J, leaving 14 bases between them. This CDR3 region has 13 residues. CDR3 loop: CASSRDPSSEQFF. The CDR3 DNA reads as TGTGCCAGCAGTCGGGACCCCTCCTCTGAGCAGTTCTTC.

The rearrangement links TRBV27 to TRBJ1-5; D not resolved. Trimming left V 4 bases short and J 4 bases short, with 8 bases between. The CDR3 length is 13 residues. Germline V gene data show CDR1 as MNHEY and CDR2 as SMNVEV (reference sequence). CDR3 DNA sequence: TGTGCCAGCAGTTGGGCCGATAATCAGCCCCAGCATTTT. This encodes CASSWADNQPQHF.

The chain combines TRBV6-5 with TRBJ2-5, with D perhaps matching TRBD1 (6 bases). The length of the CDR3 is 15 residues. Germline-derived CDR1 and CDR2 are MNHEY and SVGAGI. Trimming took 6 bases from V and 0 from J, leaving 14 bases between them. Written as DNA, the CDR3 is TGTGCCAGCAGCTTCGGGGACACATACCAAGAGACCCAGTACTTC. Encoded protein: CASSFGDTYQETQYF.

This clone occurred a few times. The chain joins TRBV9 to TRBJ2-7; the match to TRBD1 covers 10 bases. This CDR3 has 17 amino acids. Germline values: CDR1 SGDLS, CDR2 YYNGEE. Losses at the gene ends were 0 bases for V and 5 bases for J; bases not matched to a gene: 11. CDR3 coding DNA: TGTGCCAGCAGCGTAGTAGGAGGGACAGGGGTTAAGGACGAGCAGTACTTC. Encoded protein: CASSVVGGTGVKDEQYF.

V and J are TRBV5-6 and TRBJ2-5, with TRBD1 as a possible D gene (6 bases). The germline V gene encodes CDR1 SGHDT and CDR2 YYEEEE. This CDR3 spans 15 amino acids. V was cut by 4 bases and J by 0 bases, with 13 bases left in between. As DNA, the CDR3 is TGTGCCAGCAGCCCTCGACAGGCCTACCAAGAGACCCAGTACTTC. This sequence encodes CASSPRQAYQETQYF.

The CDR3 nucleotides read TGTGCCATCGGGACAGATACGCAGTATTTT. Translation gives CAIGTDTQYF. The rearrangement uses TRBV10-3 and TRBJ2-3; D call uncertain. Germline CDR1 reads ENHRY; CDR2 reads SYGVKD. CDR3 length equals 10 residues. V was trimmed by 8 bases and J by 3 bases, leaving 3 bases between them.

V and J are TRBV25-1 and TRBJ1-4; D might be TRBD1 (5 bases). CDR1 is MGHDK, CDR2 SYGVNS, per germline. The CDR3 loop spans 17 amino acids. Trimming cost V 2 bases and J 6 bases, with 19 bases left between them. The CDR3 region is CASSEAIERGLDEKLFF. The DNA of the CDR3 is TGTGCCAGCAGTGAAGCCATCGAGAGGGGCCTGGATGAAAAACTGTTTTTT.

The chain uses TRBV7-3 and TRBJ2-1; the D gene is possibly TRBD2 (5 bases). The CDR3 loop spans 15 amino acids. V lost 4 bases and J 6 bases, leaving 16 bases between the germline ends. In germline, CDR1 is SGHTA, CDR2 FQGTGA. The CDR3 nucleotides read TGTGCCAGCAGCTCGGGAATAGGTCCCCTCAATGAGCAGTTCTTC. Translated: CASSSGIGPLNEQFF.

The V gene is TRBV4-3, the J gene TRBJ1-3, with D uncertain. The germline V gene encodes CDR1 LGHNA and CDR2 YSLEER. The CDR3 covers 16 residues. The V gene lost 0 bases and the J gene lost 0 bases, with 9 bases spanning the gap. The CDR3 region has the DNA TGCGCCAGCAGCCAAGAGAGGACCGTCTCTGGAAACACCATATATTTT. Translated, it gives CASSQERTVSGNTIYF.

The V gene is TRBV27, the J gene TRBJ2-3, with 7 bases aligning to TRBD1. The V gene's germline CDR1 is MNHEY and CDR2 SMNVEV (reference sequence). V shed 3 bases and J 2 bases; nucleotides not matched to a gene: 8. The CDR3 is 16 residues long. CDR3 loop: CASSFDRVVVTDTQYF. CDR3 nucleotides: TGTGCCAGCAGTTTCGACAGGGTGGTTGTCACAGATACGCAGTATTTT.

This clone occurred a few times. This chain links TRBV3-1 (or the pseudogene TRBV3-2) with TRBJ2-7; weak D call: TRBD2 (5 bases). This CDR3 spans 12 amino acids. Germline CDR1 is LGHDT and CDR2 is YNNKEL (reference sequence). V dropped 5 bases and J dropped 4 bases, with 9 bases sitting between them. The CDR3 DNA follows: TGTGCCAGCAGCAATGAGGGTTACGAGCAGTACTTC. This codes for CASSNEGYEQYF.